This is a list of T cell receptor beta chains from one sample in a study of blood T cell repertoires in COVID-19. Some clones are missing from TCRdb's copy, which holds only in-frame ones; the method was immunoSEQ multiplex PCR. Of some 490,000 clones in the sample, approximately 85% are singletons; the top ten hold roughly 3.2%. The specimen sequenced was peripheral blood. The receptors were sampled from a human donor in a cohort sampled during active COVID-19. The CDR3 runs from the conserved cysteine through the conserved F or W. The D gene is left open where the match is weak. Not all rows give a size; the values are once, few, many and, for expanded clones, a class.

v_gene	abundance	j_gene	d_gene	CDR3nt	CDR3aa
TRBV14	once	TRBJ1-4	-	TGTGCCAGCAGCCAAGCGCAGAACGGGGAAAAACTGTTTTTT	CASSQAQNGEKLFF
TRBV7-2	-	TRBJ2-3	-	TGTGCCAGCAGCTCAAGCAGGGTCGGCCGTAGCACAGATACGCAGTATTTT	CASSSSRVGRSTDTQYF
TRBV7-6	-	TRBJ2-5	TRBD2	TGTGCCAGCAGCCCATTACTAGCGGGATGGGGGGAGACCCAGTACTTC	CASSPLLAGWGETQYF
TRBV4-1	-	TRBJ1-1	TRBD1	TGCGCCAGCAGCCGATCCGGGACAGGGGTTGTCACTGAAGCTTTCTTT	CASSRSGTGVVTEAFF
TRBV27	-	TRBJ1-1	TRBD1	TGTGCCAGCGGTACAGGGGCTGGGACCACTGAAGCTTTCTTT	CASGTGAGTTEAFF
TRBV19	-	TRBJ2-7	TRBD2	TGTGCCAGTAGCTCGGTTTTGTTCGGCATGGGGGGGTACGAGCAGTACTTC	CASSSVLFGMGGYEQYF
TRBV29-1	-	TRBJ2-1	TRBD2	TGCAGCGTTGTTCTAGCGGGAGGATACAATGAGCAGTTCTTC	CSVVLAGGYNEQFF
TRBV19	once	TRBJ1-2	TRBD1	TGTGCCAGTAGTGAAACGACAGGGAATAGAGCTGGCTACACCTTC	CASSETTGNRAGYTF
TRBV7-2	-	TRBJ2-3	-	TGTGCCAGCAGCTTAAACTCGGGAGATACGCAGTATTTT	CASSLNSGDTQYF
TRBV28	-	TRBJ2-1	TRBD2	TGTGCCAGCGTACTAGCGGGAGGGAATCACAATGAGCAGTTCTTC	CASVLAGGNHNEQFF
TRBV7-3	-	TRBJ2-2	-	TGTGCCAGCAGCGAAAACTCAGGGGTCGGGGAGCTGTTTTTT	CASSENSGVGELFF
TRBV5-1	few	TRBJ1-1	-	TGCGCCAGCAGCTTGGCCAGCACTGAAGCTTTCTTT	CASSLASTEAFF
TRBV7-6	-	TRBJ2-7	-	TGTGCCAGCAGCTTAGCCCTTCGGGACATGACCTACGAGCAGTACTTC	CASSLALRDMTYEQYF
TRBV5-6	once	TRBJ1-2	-	TGTGCCAGCAGCCCGCGTGGGGGCGAGCTCTATGGCTACACCTTC	CASSPRGGELYGYTF
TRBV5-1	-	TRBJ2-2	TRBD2	TGCGCCAGCAGCTTGAGACTAGCGGAACACCCGAACACCGGGGAGCTGTTTTTT	CASSLRLAEHPNTGELFF
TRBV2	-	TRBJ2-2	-	TGTGCCAGCAGTGAGGATGGGCCGAACACCGGGGAGCTGTTTTTT	CASSEDGPNTGELFF
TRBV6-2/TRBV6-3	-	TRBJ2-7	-	TGTGCCAGCAGCGTCTTGAACGGTGCCGAGCAGTACTTC	CASSVLNGAEQYF
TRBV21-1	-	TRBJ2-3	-	TGTGCCAGCAGCAGGCGGGACAGCTTCACAGATACGCAGTATTTT	CASSRRDSFTDTQYF
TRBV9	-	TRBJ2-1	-	TGTGCCAGCAGCGTAGCTACAGGGTGGAACAATGAGCAGTTCTTC	CASSVATGWNNEQFF
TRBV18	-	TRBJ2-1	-	TGTGCCAGCTCACCAGGCAGGGAGAAGCTAGCGAGTGAGCAGTTCTTC	CASSPGREKLASEQFF
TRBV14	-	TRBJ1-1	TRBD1	TGTGCCAGCAGCTGGACAGGGGCCACTGAAGCTTTCTTT	CASSWTGATEAFF
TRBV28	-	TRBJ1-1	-	TGTGCCAGCAGTTTCACGAGGGAACAAGCTTTCTTT	CASSFTREQAFF
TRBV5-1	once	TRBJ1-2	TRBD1	TGCGCCAGCAGCTTGGAGACAGGGGGATCCTCGCGAGGCTACACCTTC	CASSLETGGSSRGYTF
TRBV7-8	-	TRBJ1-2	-	TGTGCCAGCAGCTTAGGACAGGTTGGCTATGGCTACACCTTC	CASSLGQVGYGYTF